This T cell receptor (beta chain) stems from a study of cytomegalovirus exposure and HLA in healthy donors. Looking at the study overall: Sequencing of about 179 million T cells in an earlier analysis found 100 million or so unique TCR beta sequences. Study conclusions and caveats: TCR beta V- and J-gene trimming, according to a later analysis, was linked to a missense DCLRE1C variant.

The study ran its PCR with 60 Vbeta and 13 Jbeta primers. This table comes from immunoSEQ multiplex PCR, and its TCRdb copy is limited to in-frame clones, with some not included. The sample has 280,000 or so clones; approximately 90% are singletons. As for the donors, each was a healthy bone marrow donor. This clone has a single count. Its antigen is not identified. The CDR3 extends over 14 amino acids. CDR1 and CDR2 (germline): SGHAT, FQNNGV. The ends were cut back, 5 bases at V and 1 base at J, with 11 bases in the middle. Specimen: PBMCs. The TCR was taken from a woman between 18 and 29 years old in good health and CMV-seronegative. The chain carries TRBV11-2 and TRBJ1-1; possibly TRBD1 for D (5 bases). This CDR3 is CASSPSGGNTEAFF. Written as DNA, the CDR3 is TGTGCCAGCAGCCCGTCGGGGGGGAACACTGAAGCTTTCTTT. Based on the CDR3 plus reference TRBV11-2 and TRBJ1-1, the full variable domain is EAGVAQSPRYKIIEKRQSVAFWCNPISGHATLYWYQQILGQGPKLLIQFQNNGVVDDSQLPKDRFSAERLKGVDSTLKIQPAKLEDSAVYLCASSPSGGNTEAFFGQGTRLTVV.